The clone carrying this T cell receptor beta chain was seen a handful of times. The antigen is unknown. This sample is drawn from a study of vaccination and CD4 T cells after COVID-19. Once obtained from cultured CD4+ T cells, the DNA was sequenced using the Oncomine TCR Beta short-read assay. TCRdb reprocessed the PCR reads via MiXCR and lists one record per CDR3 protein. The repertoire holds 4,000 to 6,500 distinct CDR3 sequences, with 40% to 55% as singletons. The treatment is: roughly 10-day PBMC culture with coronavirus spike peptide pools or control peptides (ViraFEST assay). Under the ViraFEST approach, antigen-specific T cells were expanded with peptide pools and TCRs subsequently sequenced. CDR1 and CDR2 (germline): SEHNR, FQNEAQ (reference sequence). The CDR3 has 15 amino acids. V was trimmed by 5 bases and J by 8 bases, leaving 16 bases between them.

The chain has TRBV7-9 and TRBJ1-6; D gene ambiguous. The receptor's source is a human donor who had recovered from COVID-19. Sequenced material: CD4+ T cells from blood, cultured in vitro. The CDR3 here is CASSRFTVRDSPLHF. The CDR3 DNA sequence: TGTGCCAGCAGCCGATTCACAGTAAGGGATTCACCCCTCCACTTT.